This T cell receptor beta chain is drawn from a study of T cell repertoires in cytomegalovirus infection (dated by TCRdb to between 2018 and 2021). As for the study more broadly: The peptide stimulations were aimed at well-studied HLA-B-restricted epitopes as well as recently identified HLA-C-restricted CMV epitopes, whose presentation resists viral immunomodulation. Donor HLA type was relevant to the analysis, as public TCR beta signatures indicated carriage of CMV infection together with the matching HLA type. What the work shows at the level of the full study, not this receptor alone: The ex vivo response was dominated by HLA-C-restricted CMV-specific TCR beta clonotypes, which also provided the single most frequent clonotype in two of eight donors. In both this cohort and an independent cohort of some 380 donors, the cumulative frequency of public TCR beta family members distinguished carriers of CMV infection plus the relevant HLA type.

CDR1 and CDR2, per the germline V gene, are SGDLS and YYNGEE. The junction shows trimming of 0 bases on V and 0 bases on J, and the gene matches do not reach 6 bases of it. The CDR3 starts with the cysteine, ends with the phenylalanine, and has 17 residues. Here the CDR3 DNA is all that survives: 51 bases in frame from base 1. TCRdb names Illumina HiSeq 1500 as the instrument used. Clones were called with MiXCR by TCRdb after fastp trimmed the public reads at Q25, and only in-frame beta chains were retained. Every CDR3 protein is listed once, alongside the most common genes and DNA of its rows. The sample table records about half a million distinct CDR3 sequences; around a third of these occur just once. The ten top clones hold about a sixth of the sample. For this clonotype: This clone's antigen is unknown. No qualities accompany the bases; no much larger clone lies one base away.

Taken with the paper, the label for treatment or condition translates to: in vitro stimulation with specific CMV peptide epitopes to enrich CMV-specific T cells. The clonotype comes from a human donor in good health (CMV status not recorded). Some clones in this sample may be carry-over from other donors' samples. Recombination connected TRBV9 to TRBJ2-3; 8 nucleotides in the junction match TRBD2. Sequencing used cultured PBMCs, obtained from culture after CMV antigen stimulation. The CDR3 in this case is CASSVVGRVPSTDTQYF. The sequenced DNA is TGTGCCAGCAGCGTAGTCGGGAGGGTACCTAGCACAGATACGCAGTATTTT.